The clone carrying this T cell receptor beta chain has just one count. Here immunoSEQ multiplex PCR was the method, and the copy in TCRdb shows in-frame clones only, minus some. The sample consists of tens of thousands of clones, under 95% of them appearing once. The data stem from a study of blood T cell repertoires in COVID-19. Study context: COVID-19 samples from acute and convalescent phases originated in the United States, Italy and Spain. Sample material is recorded as cDNA or gDNA derived from T cells, B-cell-depleted T cells, or PBMCs.

Germline V lookup: CDR1 SQVTM, CDR2 ANQGSEA. The trim removed 3 bases at V and 3 bases at J, leaving 4 bases unmatched. This CDR3 region has 15 residues. The genes are TRBV29-1 and TRBJ2-3; 12 nucleotides align to TRBD2. This clonotype was obtained from a man over 45 with active COVID-19. Sequencing input: peripheral blood. The CDR3: CSVETSGGLTDTQYF. CDR3 coding DNA: TGCAGCGTTGAGACTAGCGGGGGACTGACAGATACGCAGTATTTT.